This TCR beta chain was captured by sequencing in a study of blood T cell repertoires in COVID-19. Looking at the study overall: Sites across the United States, Italy and Spain contributed samples from acute and convalescent COVID-19. PBMCs, B-cell-depleted T cells, or T cells were the source of the cDNA or gDNA that made up the material.

Study processing details: How many nucleated cells were present was estimated from reference gene primer amplification. Assay used: immunoSEQ multiplex PCR; TCRdb lists only in-frame clones, some missing. V and J calls and clone size are those listed in that table; D and trimming were worked out from the DNA. This table has roughly 250,000 clones, about 88% appearing once. This receptor was obtained from a woman in her thirties or forties who had recovered from COVID-19. The source material was peripheral blood.

The CDR3 nucleotides read TGTGCCAGCAGTACAGGGGTGGGAGCTTTCTTT. Its translation: CASSTGVGAFF. V and J are TRBV2 and TRBJ1-1; the match to TRBD1 covers 7 bases. The CDR3 covers 11 residues. V shed 5 bases, J shed 10 bases, and the junction held 4 bases outside the gene matches. In germline, CDR1 is SNHLY, CDR2 FYNNEI.